This T cell receptor beta chain originates from a study of cytomegalovirus exposure and HLA in healthy donors. PCR employed 60 Vbeta and 13 Jbeta primers. The repertoire was sequenced with immunoSEQ multiplex PCR; TCRdb's copy has only in-frame clones and lacks some. The sample records roughly 200,000 clones, approximately 70% being singletons. As regards this clone: The antigen is not known.

General study results and limits: A later analysis reportedly found that, within productive TCRs, an Asian-associated ancestry cluster had fewer N-insertions than the mean observed across the approximately 700 donors.

Healthy bone marrow donors made up the cohort. The clonotype originates from a man aged 35 to 55 in good health and CMV-seropositive. Material for sequencing was PBMCs.

The CDR3 region has the DNA TGTGCCAGCTCAAGCGGACAGGTTCCCTACGAGCAGTACTTC. It encodes CASSSGQVPYEQYF. V is TRBV18 and J is TRBJ2-7, with 7 bases lining up with TRBD1. Trimming cost V 5 bases and J 2 bases; bases outside gene matches: 6. Germline V gene lookup returns CDR1 KGHSH and CDR2 LQKENI. The CDR3 spans 14 residues. The full variable domain, with the rest looked up from reference TRBV18 and TRBJ2-7, is NAGVMQNPRHLVRRRGQEARLRCSPMKGHSHVYWYRQLPEEGLKFMVYLQKENIIDESGMPKERFSAEFPKEGPSILRIQQVVRGDSAAYFCASSSGQVPYEQYFGPGTRLTVT.